The 19 T cell receptor beta chains presented below share a single source sample, sequenced in a study of blood T cell repertoires in COVID-19. TCRdb keeps only in-frame clones here, not all; method: immunoSEQ multiplex PCR. The repertoire has 310,000 or so clones, about 85% of them found once; the top ten carry approximately 5.4%. Sequenced sample: PBMCs or T cells enriched from blood (not recorded which). These receptors were taken from a woman under 40 who had recovered from COVID-19.

This clone was seen once. The CDR3 DNA is TGTGCCAGCACCACACGACAGGGGCGGAACACTGAAGCTTTCTTT. Residues: CASTTRQGRNTEAFF. The chain employs TRBV27 and TRBJ1-1; 8 bases match TRBD1. CDR3 length: 15 amino acids. The V and J ends lost 7 bases and 1 base, in that order; junction bases with no gene match: 8. Germline V gene data show CDR1 as MNHEY and CDR2 as SMNVEV (reference sequence).

This clone has a single count. The chain links TRBV6-5 to TRBJ2-1; the match to TRBD1 covers 10 bases. The trim removed 4 bases at V and 2 bases at J, leaving 2 bases unmatched. This CDR3 has 15 amino acids. In germline, CDR1 is MNHEY, CDR2 SVGAGI. The CDR3 here is CASSSTGGTYNEQFF. CDR3 DNA: TGTGCCAGCAGTTCGACAGGGGGCACCTACAATGAGCAGTTCTTC.

The rearrangement uses TRBV2 and TRBJ1-2; 7 positions agree with TRBD1. The trim removed 0 bases at V and 4 bases at J, leaving 5 bases unmatched. The CDR3 has 15 residues. In germline, CDR1 is SNHLY, CDR2 FYNNEI. Here the CDR3 reads CASSEASTGTYGYTF. The CDR3 DNA reads TGTGCCAGCAGTGAAGCGTCGACAGGGACCTATGGCTACACCTTC.

CDR3 in amino acids: CASSAGGTAGGTIYF. The CDR3 DNA sequence: TGCGCCAGCAGCGCTGGCGGGACAGCCGGCGGCACCATATATTTT. V is TRBV5-1 and J is TRBJ1-3; 7 nucleotides match TRBD1. This CDR3 has 15 amino acids. V lost 4 bases, J lost 9 bases, and 13 bases stayed unmatched. Germline V gives CDR1 SGHRS, CDR2 YFSETQ.

The J gene is TRBJ2-7, the V gene TRBV20-1, with D uncertain. CDR1 is DFQATT and CDR2 is SNEGSKA in the germline V gene (reference sequence). The CDR3 is made up of 10 amino acids. V lost 1 base and J lost 6, with 4 bases in between. As DNA, the CDR3 is TGCAGTGCTAGAGGGAGCGAGCAGTACTTC. This sequence encodes CSARGSEQYF.

The V gene is TRBV7-3, the J gene TRBJ2-2; perhaps TRBD1 as D (6 bases). Germline V gives CDR1 SGHTA, CDR2 FQGTGA. V was trimmed by 7 bases and J by 3 bases, leaving 12 bases between them. The CDR3 is 14 residues long. CDR3 sequence (DNA): TGTGCCAGCAACTTCGCAGGGGACACCGGGGAGCTGTTTTTT. Translating gives CASNFAGDTGELFF.

The chain combines TRBV6-5 with TRBJ2-2; 11 nucleotides match TRBD2. Trimming removed 3 bases from V and 4 bases from J; junction bases left unmatched: 1. This CDR3 comprises 15 residues. Germline V gives CDR1 MNHEY, CDR2 SVGAGI. This chain's CDR3 is CASSYSGRGTGELFF. CDR3 nucleotide sequence: TGTGCCAGCAGTTATAGCGGGAGGGGCACCGGGGAGCTGTTTTTT.

The rearrangement links TRBV5-4 to TRBJ2-5, with 9 bases fitting TRBD2. Germline trimming cut 2 bases from V and 5 bases from J; bases unmatched to any gene: 4. This CDR3 is built from 14 residues. CDR1 and CDR2 from the germline V gene are SGHNT and YYREEE (reference sequence). As DNA, the CDR3 is TGTGCCAGCAGCTTTGCGGGGGGGCTGGAGACCCAGTACTTC. This codes for CASSFAGGLETQYF.

The chain combines TRBV18 with TRBJ1-2, with TRBD1 as a possible D gene (5 bases). CDR1 is KGHSH, CDR2 LQKENI, per germline. Trimming cost V 8 bases and J 5 bases, with 18 bases left between them. The CDR3 runs 14 residues. CDR3 DNA: TGTGCCAGCCAAAACGTCGGGGGAGGTTATGGCTACACCTTC. Translated, it gives CASQNVGGGYGYTF.

The genes are TRBV7-9 and TRBJ2-2; perhaps TRBD1 as D (6 bases). The CDR3 has 15 residues. CDR1 SEHNR and CDR2 FQNEAQ come from the germline V gene (reference sequence). V shed 5 bases and J shed 6 bases, with 16 bases lying between them. The CDR3 reads CASSKQGNAAGELFF. CDR3 nucleotides: TGTGCCAGCAGCAAACAGGGTAACGCGGCCGGGGAGCTGTTTTTT.

The V call is TRBV14, the J call TRBJ1-2; the D is unclear. The CDR3 covers 13 residues. Trimming removed 2 bases at V and 7 bases at J, with 11 bases between. Germline V CDR1 and CDR2: SGHDN, FVKESK. CDR3 protein: CASSQFQEGGYTF. The CDR3 DNA sequence: TGTGCCAGCAGCCAATTTCAGGAGGGTGGCTACACCTTC.

The chain uses TRBV2 and TRBJ1-2, with a weak D call TRBD1 (6 bases). From germline, CDR1 is SNHLY and CDR2 FYNNEI. Trimming cost V 2 bases and J 7 bases, with 14 bases left between them. This CDR3 has 14 amino acids. The CDR3 here is CASSELTGRGGYTF. DNA for the CDR3: TGTGCCAGCAGTGAATTGACAGGACGGGGTGGCTACACCTTC.

The chain uses TRBV7-3 and TRBJ1-1; D possibly corresponds to TRBD1 (5 bases). Germline assignment: CDR1 SGHTA and CDR2 FQGTGA. V was pared by 1 base and J by 4 bases, with 13 bases between. The CDR3 is 15 residues long. In DNA, the CDR3 is TGTGCCAGCAGCTTAAACTCGGGGGGTGGCACTGAAGCTTTCTTT. This gives the protein CASSLNSGGGTEAFF.

This rearrangement joins TRBV5-4 to TRBJ1-2; 11 positions match TRBD1. The ends lost 4 bases at V and 6 bases at J; junction bases unmatched: 5. CDR1 and CDR2 from the germline V gene are SGHNT and YYREEE (reference sequence). The CDR3 length is 14 residues. The CDR3 region is CASSPEDRGHGYTF. CDR3 coding DNA: TGTGCCAGCAGCCCCGAGGACAGGGGGCATGGCTACACCTTC.

The rearrangement uses TRBV7-9 and TRBJ1-3, with 7 positions matching TRBD1. The length of the CDR3 is 14 residues. The ends lost 3 bases at V and 2 bases at J; junction bases unmatched: 1. CDR1 SEHNR and CDR2 FQNEAQ come from the germline V gene (reference sequence). The CDR3 spells CASSFGQAGNTIYF. The CDR3 DNA reads as TGTGCCAGCAGCTTTGGACAGGCTGGAAACACCATATATTTT.

This chain uses TRBV24-1 with TRBJ2-2; TRBD2 is a possible D gene (5 bases). V gave up 5 bases and J gave up 6 bases, with 15 bases separating them. Germline V lookup: CDR1 KGHDR, CDR2 SFDVKD. CDR3 length: 15 residues. The chain's CDR3 is CATSAGSSIPGELFF. CDR3 DNA: TGTGCCACCAGTGCGGGGTCCTCTATTCCCGGGGAGCTGTTTTTT.

The J gene is TRBJ2-3, the V gene TRBV6-5, with TRBD1 matching over 9 bases. Germline CDR1 MNHEY, CDR2 SVGAGI. Trimming at V came to 2 bases and at J to 4 bases, leaving 4 bases not matched to a gene. This CDR3 region has 15 residues. The CDR3 region is CASSYRQGVADTQYF. The CDR3 nucleotides are TGTGCCAGCAGTTACCGACAGGGGGTAGCAGATACGCAGTATTTT.

This clone was found a few times. The chain links TRBV5-6 to TRBJ1-2; TRBD1 agrees at 7 bases. This CDR3 contains 15 residues. The germline gives CDR1 SGHDT, CDR2 YYEEEE. J gave up 8 bases and V 3 bases, and 13 bases lay outside the gene matches. CDR3 coding DNA: TGTGCCAGCAGCTCCGAGGACAGGCCGGTTGGGGGCTACACCTTC. Residues: CASSSEDRPVGGYTF.

This clone showed up just once. V and J are TRBV14 and TRBJ2-7; D is possibly TRBD2 (5 bases). Germline-derived CDR1 and CDR2 are SGHDN and FVKESK. V was cut by 4 bases and J by 3 bases, with 10 bases left in between. The CDR3 has 13 residues. Here the CDR3 reads CASSPWGVYEQYF. In DNA, the CDR3 is TGTGCCAGCAGCCCGTGGGGAGTCTACGAGCAGTACTTC.